This TCR beta chain was recorded in a study of graft-versus-host responses after intestinal transplantation. Study in general: Once they had received anti-thymocyte globulin induction, all recipients took tacrolimus and steroids for around 3 years.

In regard to this clone: Its antigen remains unknown.

CDR3 length: 16 residues. The V end was cut by 4 bases, the J end by 2 bases, with 18 bases between. Germline values: CDR1 MGHRA, CDR2 YSYEKL. Only in-frame clones appear in the TCRdb table, and some are missing; sequencing was by immunoSEQ multiplex PCR. The table shows 100,000 to 110,000 clones, with approximately 84% occurring only once. The sequence derives from a human donor who was the organ donor for an intestinal transplant. The chain links TRBV4-1 to TRBJ2-7; D possibly corresponds to TRBD2 (6 bases). Material: unstimulated CD4+ T cells sorted from spleen or lymph node cells, obtained before transplant. CDR3 nucleotides: TGCGCCAGCAGCCCGGGGCTCCGGGACTTTACCTACGAGCAGTACTTC. This sequence encodes CASSPGLRDFTYEQYF.